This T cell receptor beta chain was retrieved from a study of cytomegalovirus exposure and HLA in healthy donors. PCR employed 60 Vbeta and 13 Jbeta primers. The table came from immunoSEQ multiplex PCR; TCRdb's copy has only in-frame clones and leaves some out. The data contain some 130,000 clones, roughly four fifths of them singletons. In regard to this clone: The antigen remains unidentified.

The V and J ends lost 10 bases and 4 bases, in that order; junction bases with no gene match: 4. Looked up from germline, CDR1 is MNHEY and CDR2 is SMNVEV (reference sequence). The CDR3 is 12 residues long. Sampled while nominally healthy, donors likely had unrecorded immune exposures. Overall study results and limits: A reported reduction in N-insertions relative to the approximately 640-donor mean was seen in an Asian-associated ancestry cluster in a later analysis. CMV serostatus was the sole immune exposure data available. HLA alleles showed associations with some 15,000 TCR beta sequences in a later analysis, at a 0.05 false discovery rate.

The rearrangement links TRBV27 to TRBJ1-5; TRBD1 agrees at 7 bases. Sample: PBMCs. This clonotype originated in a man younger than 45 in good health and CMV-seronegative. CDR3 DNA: TGTGCCATAGGGACAGCTAATCAGCCCCAGCATTTT. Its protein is CAIGTANQPQHF.